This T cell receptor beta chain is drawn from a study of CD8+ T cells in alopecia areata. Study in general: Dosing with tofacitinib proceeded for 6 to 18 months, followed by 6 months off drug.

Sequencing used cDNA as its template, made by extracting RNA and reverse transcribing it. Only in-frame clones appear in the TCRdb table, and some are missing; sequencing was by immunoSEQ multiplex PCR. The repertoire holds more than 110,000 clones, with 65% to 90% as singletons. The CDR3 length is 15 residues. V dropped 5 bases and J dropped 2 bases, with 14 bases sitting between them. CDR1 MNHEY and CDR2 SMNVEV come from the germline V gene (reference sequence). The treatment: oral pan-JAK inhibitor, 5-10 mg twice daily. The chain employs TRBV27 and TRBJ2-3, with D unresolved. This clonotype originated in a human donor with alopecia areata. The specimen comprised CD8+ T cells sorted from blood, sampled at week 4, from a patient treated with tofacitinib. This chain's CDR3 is CASSLRLGYTDTQYF. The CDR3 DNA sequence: TGTGCCAGCAGTCTTCGTCTCGGCTACACAGATACGCAGTATTTT.